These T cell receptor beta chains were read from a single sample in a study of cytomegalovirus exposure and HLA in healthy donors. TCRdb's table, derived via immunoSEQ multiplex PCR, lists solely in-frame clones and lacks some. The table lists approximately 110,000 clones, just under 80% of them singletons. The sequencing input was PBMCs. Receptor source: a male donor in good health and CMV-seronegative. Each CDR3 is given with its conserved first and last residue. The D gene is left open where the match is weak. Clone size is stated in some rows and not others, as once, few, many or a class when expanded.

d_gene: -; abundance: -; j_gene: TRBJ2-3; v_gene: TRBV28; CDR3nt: TGTGCCACCGTTCGGCGGCGGGAACTCACAGATACGCAGTATTTT; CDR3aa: CATVRRRELTDTQYF
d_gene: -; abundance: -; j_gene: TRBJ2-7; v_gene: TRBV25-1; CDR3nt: TGTGCCAGCAATTCGACTGTTTACGAGCAGTACTTC; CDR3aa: CASNSTVYEQYF
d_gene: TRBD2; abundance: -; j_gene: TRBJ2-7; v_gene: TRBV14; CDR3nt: TGTGCCAGCAGCCGCGGGACTAGCGGGGCCTACGAGCAGTACTTC; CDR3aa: CASSRGTSGAYEQYF
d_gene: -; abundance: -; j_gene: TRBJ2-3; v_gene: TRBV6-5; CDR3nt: TGTGCCAGCAGTTACTCCCAGGGGACAGATACGCAGTATTTT; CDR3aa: CASSYSQGTDTQYF
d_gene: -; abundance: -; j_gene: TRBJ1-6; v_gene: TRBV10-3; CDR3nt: TGTGCCATCAGTGGGGCTGGAGGTTCACCCCTCCACTTT; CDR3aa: CAISGAGGSPLHF
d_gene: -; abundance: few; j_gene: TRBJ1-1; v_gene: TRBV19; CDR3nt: TGTGCCAGTAGTATAAACACAGGCACTGAAGCTTTCTTT; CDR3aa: CASSINTGTEAFF
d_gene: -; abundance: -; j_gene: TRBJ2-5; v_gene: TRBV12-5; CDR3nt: TGTGCTAGTGGTTTCAGGGTGACGGAGACCCAGTACTTC; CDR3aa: CASGFRVTETQYF
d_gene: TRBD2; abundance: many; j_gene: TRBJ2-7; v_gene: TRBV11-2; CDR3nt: TGTGCCAGCAGCTTAGATTACGCTAGCGGGAGTAAAGGCGAGCAGTACTTC; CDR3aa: CASSLDYASGSKGEQYF
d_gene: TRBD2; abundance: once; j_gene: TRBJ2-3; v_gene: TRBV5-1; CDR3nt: TGCGCCAGCAGCGACTTAGCGGGGAACACAGATACGCAGTATTTT; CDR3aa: CASSDLAGNTDTQYF
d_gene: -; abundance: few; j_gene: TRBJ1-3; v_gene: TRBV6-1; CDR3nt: TGTGCCAGCAGTGCACCGGTCCAGGGCCTCGGAAACACCATATATTTT; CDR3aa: CASSAPVQGLGNTIYF
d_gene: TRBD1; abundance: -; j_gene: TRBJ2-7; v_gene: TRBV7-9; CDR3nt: TGTGCCAGCAGCCCCCGTGGGGACAGGGGGCTCGAGCAGTACTTC; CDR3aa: CASSPRGDRGLEQYF
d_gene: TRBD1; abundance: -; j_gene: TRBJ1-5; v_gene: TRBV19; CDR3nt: TGTGCCAGTAGGATTACAGGGGCATTGGGCAATCAGCCCCAGCATTTT; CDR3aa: CASRITGALGNQPQHF
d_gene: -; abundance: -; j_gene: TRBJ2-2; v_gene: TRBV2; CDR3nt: TGTGCCAGCAGCCAACTAGCAGCCGGGGAGCTGTTTTTT; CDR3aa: CASSQLAAGELFF
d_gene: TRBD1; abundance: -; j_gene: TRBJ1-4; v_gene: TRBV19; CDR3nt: TGTGCCAGTAGTTGGGACAGGGGCTCGACTAATGAAAAACTGTTTTTT; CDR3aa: CASSWDRGSTNEKLFF
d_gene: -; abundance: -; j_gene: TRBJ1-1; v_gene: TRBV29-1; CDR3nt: TGCAGCGTTGAAGACCGACACCTAGAAGCTTTCTTT; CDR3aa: CSVEDRHLEAFF
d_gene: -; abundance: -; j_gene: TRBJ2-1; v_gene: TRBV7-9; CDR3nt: TGTTCCAGCAGCTTAGTGGCGGGGACCTCCTACAATGAGCAGTTCTTC; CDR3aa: CSSSLVAGTSYNEQFF
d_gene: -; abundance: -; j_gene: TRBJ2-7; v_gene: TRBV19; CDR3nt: TGTGCCAGTAGTATACGGACGGGCGCACGACAGCCCGAGCAGTACTTC; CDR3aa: CASSIRTGARQPEQYF
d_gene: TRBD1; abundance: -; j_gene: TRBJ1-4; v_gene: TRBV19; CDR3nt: TGTGCCAGTACCCTGGACAGGAGCCGTGAAAAACTGTTTTTT; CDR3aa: CASTLDRSREKLFF
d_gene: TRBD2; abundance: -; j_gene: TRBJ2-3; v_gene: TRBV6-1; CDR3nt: TGTGCCAGCACAGGCCTGAGCGGGAGCCCAGATACGCAGTATTTT; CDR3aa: CASTGLSGSPDTQYF
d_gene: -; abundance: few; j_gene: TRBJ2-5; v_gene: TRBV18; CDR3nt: TGTGCCAGCTCACCACCGGCAGGGCGAGAGACCCAGTACTTC; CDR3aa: CASSPPAGRETQYF
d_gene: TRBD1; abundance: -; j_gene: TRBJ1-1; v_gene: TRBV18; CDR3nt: TGTGCCAGCTCACCAGGACAGGGAACATGGAACACTGAAGCTTTCTTT; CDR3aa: CASSPGQGTWNTEAFF
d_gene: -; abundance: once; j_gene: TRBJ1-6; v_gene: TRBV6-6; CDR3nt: TGTGCCAGCAGTTTGATCCAGGGTAATAATTCACCCCTCCACTTT; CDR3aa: CASSLIQGNNSPLHF
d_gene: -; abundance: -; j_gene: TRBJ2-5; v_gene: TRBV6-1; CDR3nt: TGTGCCAGCAGTGAAGAGTCCGCCAGGGAGACCCAGTACTTC; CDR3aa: CASSEESARETQYF
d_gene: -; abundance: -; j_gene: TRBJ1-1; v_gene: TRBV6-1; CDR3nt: TGTGCCAGCAGTGAAGGCGGGATAGCTTTCTTT; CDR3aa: CASSEGGIAFF
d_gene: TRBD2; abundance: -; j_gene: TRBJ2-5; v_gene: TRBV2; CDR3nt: TGTGCCAGCCACACCCCAACTAGCGGGCGAGAGACCCAGTACTTC; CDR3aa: CASHTPTSGRETQYF
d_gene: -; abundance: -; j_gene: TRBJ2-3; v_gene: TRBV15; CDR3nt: TGTGCCACCAGCCCACGAGGGGACACGAAAACAGATACGCAGTATTTT; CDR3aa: CATSPRGDTKTDTQYF
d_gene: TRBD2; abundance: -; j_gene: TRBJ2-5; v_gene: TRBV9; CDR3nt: TGTGCCAGCAGCGAGCCGGGACTAGCGTTAGTGGGGGACGAGACCCAGTACTTC; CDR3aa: CASSEPGLALVGDETQYF
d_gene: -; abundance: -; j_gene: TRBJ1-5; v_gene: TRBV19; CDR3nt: TGTGCCAGTACCCCAGGGGTTTATGGCAATCAGCCCCAGCATTTT; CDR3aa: CASTPGVYGNQPQHF
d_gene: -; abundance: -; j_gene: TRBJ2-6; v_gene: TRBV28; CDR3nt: TGTGCCAGCAGGAAGCCTATTGGACAGTTGTCTGGGGCCAACGTCCTGACTTTC; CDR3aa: CASRKPIGQLSGANVLTF
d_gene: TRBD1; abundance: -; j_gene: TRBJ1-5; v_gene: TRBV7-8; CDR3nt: TGTGCCAGCAGCTACGGGACAGGGGGCCTGATACGTCAGCCCCAGCATTTT; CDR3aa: CASSYGTGGLIRQPQHF
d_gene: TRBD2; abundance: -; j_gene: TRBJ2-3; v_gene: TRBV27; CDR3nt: TGTGCCAGCAGTTTCGGGACTAGCGCAGATACGCAGTATTTT; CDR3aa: CASSFGTSADTQYF
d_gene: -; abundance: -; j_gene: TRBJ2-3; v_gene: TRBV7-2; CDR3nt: TGTGCCAGCAGCTTAGTTAAGGGGGACGAGACGCAGTATTTT; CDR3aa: CASSLVKGDETQYF
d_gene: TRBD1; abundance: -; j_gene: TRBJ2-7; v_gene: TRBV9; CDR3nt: TGTGCCAGCAGCCCCGGACAGGCCATCTCCTACGAGCAGTACTTC; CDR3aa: CASSPGQAISYEQYF
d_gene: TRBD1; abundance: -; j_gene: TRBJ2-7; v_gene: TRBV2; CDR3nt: TGTGCCAGCAGCCGCGGACAGGGTGGATCCTACGAGCAGTACTTC; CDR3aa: CASSRGQGGSYEQYF
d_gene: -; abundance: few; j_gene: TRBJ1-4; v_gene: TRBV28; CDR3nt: TGTGCCAGCAGTCGAACTAATGAAAAACTGTTTTTT; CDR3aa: CASSRTNEKLFF
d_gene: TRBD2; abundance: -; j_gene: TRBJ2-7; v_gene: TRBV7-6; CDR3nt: TGTGCCAGCAGCCCTTCTAGCGGGAGGTCCTACGAGCAGTACTTC; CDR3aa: CASSPSSGRSYEQYF
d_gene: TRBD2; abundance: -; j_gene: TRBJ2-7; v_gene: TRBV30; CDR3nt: TGTGCCTGGACTAGCGGTTCCTACGAGCAGTACTTC; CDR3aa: CAWTSGSYEQYF
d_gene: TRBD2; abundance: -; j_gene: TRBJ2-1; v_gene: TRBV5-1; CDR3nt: TGCGCCAGCAGCCTGACTAGCGGGAGTGGAAATGAGCAGTTCTTC; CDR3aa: CASSLTSGSGNEQFF
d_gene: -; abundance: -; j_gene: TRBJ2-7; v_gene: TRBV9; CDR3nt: TGTGCCAGCAGCGTGGCACAGTCCTACGAGCAGTACTTC; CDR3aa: CASSVAQSYEQYF
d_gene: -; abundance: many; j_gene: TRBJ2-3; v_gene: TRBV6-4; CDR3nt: TGTGCCAGCAGTGGGACAGGCACAGATACGCAGTATTTT; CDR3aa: CASSGTGTDTQYF
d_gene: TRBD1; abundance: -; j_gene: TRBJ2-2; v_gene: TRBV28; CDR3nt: TGTGCCAGCAGTTTTTTTATGTTGGACAGGGGACCCGGGGAGCTGTTTTTT; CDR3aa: CASSFFMLDRGPGELFF
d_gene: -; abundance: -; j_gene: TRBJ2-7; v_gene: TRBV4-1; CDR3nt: TGCGCCAGCAGCCAAGAGGGCCGGCACGAGCAGTACTTC; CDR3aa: CASSQEGRHEQYF
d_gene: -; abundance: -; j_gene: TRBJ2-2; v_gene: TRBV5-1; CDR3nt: TGCGCCAGCAGCGCCGACACAACGAACACCGGGGAGCTGTTTTTT; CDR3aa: CASSADTTNTGELFF
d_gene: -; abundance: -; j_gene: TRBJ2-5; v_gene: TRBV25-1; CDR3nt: TGTGCCAGCAGTGAATATCGCGGGCGGCAAGAGACCCAGTACTTC; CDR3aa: CASSEYRGRQETQYF
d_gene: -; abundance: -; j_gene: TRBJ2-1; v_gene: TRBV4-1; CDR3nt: TGCGCCAGCAGCCAGATATTAGGCAGCGGCAGATCGCATGAGCAGTTCTTC; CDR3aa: CASSQILGSGRSHEQFF
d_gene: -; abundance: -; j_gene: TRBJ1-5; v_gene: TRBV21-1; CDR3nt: TGTGCCAGCAGCGTGGACAGGGGGCTGGTCAATCAGCCCCAGCATTTT; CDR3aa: CASSVDRGLVNQPQHF
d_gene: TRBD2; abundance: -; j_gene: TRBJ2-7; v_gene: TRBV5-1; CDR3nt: TGCGCCAGCAGAGAGCGGGAGGGGCACGAGCAGTACTTC; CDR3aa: CASREREGHEQYF
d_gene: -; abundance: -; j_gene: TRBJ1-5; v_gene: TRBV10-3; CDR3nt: TGTGCCATCAGTGAGTCATACGGGGGGCGCCAGCCCCAGCATTTT; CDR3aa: CAISESYGGRQPQHF
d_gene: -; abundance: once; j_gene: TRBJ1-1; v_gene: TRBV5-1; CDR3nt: TGCGCCAGCAGCTTAACCCCTGACAGCCTTAACACTGAAGCTTTCTTT; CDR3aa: CASSLTPDSLNTEAFF
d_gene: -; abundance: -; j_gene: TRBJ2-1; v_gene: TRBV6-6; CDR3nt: TGTGCCAGCACCCATCAGCGGCAGAATGAGCAGTTCTTC; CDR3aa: CASTHQRQNEQFF
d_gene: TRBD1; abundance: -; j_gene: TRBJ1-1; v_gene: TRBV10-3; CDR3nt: TGTGCCACCCAGGGGGCCGATCTCCTCGGGGCTTTCTTT; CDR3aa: CATQGADLLGAFF
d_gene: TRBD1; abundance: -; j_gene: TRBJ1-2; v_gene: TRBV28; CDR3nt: TGTGCCAGCAGTACCCGAGACAGGGTTAACTATGGCTACACCTTC; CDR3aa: CASSTRDRVNYGYTF
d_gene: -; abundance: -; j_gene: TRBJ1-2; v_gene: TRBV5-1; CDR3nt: TGCGCCAGCAGCTTCGGGGAGGGCTCTGGCTACACCTTC; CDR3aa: CASSFGEGSGYTF
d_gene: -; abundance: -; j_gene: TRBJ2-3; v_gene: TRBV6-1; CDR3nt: TGTGCCAGCATCTCTCTGGAGGGCCCATCAGATACGCAGTATTTT; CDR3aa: CASISLEGPSDTQYF
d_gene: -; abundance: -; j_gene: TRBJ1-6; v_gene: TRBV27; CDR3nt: TGTGCCAGCAGCCGGGACACTAATTCACCCCTCCACTTT; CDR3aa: CASSRDTNSPLHF